This TCR beta chain came from a study of shared clonotypes between healthy human individuals. Whole-study context: The plates for each donor numbered three CD4 naive, three CD4 memory, two CD8 naive and one CD8 memory.

The data were produced by immunoSEQ multiplex PCR, yet TCRdb's version contains in-frame clones alone and is incomplete. The repertoire holds 2 million to 2.5 million clones, with 90% to 97% as singletons. Between the trimmed V and J ends, which lost 1 base and 8 bases, there was a span of 14 bases. CDR1 is LNHNV, CDR2 YYDKDF, per germline (reference sequence). The CDR3 totals 15 residues. This rearrangement joins TRBV15 to TRBJ1-4, with TRBD1 as a possible D gene (6 bases). Sequenced input: naive CD4+ T cells sorted from blood. Stated subset: CD45RA+ positively selected. This receptor was obtained from a man younger than 35 in good health. The CDR3 sequence is CATSRGARGLEKLFF. DNA of the CDR3: TGTGCCACCAGCAGAGGGGCCAGGGGCCTGGAAAAACTGTTTTTT.